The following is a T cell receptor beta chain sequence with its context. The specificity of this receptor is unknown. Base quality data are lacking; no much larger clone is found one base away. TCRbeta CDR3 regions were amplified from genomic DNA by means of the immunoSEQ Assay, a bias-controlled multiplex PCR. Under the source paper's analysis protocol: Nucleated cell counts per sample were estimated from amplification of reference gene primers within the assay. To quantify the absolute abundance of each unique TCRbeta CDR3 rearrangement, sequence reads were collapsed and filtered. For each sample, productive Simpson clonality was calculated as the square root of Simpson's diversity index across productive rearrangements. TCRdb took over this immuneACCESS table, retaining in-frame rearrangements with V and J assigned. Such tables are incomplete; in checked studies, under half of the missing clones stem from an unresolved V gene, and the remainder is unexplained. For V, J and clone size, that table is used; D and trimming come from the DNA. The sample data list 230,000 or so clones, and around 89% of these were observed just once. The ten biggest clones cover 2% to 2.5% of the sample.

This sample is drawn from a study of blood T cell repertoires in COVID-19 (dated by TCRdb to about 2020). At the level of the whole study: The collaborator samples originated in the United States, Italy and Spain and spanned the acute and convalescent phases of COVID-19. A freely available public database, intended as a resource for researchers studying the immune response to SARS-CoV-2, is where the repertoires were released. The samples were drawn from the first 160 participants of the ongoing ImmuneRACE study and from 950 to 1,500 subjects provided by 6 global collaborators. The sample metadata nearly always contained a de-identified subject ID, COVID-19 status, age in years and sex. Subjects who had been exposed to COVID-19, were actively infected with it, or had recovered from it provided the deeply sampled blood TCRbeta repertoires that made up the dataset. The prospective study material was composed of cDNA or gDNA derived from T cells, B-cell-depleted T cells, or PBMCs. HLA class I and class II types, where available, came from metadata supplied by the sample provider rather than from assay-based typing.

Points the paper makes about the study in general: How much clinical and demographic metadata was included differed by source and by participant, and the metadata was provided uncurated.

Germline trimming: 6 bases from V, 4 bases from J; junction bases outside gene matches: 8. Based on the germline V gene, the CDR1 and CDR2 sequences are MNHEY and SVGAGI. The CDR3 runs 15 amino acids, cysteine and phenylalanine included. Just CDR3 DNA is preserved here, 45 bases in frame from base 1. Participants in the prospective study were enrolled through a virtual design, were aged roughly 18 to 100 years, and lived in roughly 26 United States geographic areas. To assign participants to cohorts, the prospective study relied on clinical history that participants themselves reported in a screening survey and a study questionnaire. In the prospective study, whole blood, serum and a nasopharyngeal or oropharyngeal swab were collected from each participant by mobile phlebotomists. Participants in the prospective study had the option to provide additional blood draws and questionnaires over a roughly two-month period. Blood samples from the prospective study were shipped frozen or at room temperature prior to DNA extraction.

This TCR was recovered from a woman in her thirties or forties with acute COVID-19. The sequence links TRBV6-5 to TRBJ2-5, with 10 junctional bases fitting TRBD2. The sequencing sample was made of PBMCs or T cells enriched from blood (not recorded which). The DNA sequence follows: TGTGCCAGCAGCCCGATAGCGGGAGGAGGAGAGACCCAGTACTTC. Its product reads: CASSPIAGGGETQYF.